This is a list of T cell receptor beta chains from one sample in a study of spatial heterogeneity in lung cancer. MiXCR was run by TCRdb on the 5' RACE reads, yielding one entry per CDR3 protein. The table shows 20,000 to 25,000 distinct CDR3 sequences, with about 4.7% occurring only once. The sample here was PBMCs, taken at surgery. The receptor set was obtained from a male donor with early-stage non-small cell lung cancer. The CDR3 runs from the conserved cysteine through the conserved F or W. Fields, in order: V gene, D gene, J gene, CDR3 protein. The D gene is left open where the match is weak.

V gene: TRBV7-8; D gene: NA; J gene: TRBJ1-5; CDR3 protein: CASSLGLIDPQHF
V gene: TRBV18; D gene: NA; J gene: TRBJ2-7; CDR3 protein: CASSPIGTNEQYF
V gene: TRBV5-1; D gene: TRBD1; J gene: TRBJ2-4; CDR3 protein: CASSPRGRGENIQYF
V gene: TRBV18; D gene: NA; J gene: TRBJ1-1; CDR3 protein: CASSPGTRPNTEAFF
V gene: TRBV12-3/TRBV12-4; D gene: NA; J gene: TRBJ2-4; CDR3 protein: CASSSDRRGLLAKNIQYF
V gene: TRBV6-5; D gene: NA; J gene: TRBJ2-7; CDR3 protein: CASSGQGGSRYEQYF
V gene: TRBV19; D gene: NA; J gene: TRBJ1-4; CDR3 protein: CASRSGSNEKLFF
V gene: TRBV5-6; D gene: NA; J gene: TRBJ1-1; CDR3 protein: CASSVNARSLGAFF
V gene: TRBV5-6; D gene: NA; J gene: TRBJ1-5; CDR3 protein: CASSVGLGQPQHF
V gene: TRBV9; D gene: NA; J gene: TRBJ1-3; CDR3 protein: CASSVTDSGNTIYF
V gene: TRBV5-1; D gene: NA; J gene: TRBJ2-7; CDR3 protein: CASSPFGGQNYEQYF
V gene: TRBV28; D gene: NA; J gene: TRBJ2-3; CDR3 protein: CASSLKQELTDTQYF
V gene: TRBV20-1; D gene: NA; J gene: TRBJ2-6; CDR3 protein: CSASANGANVLTF
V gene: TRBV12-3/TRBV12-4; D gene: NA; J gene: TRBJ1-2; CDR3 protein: CASSRGERGYTF
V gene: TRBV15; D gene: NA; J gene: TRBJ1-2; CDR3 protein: CATSRVMGAANYGYTF
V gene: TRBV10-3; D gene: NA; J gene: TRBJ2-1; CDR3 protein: CAISESPAWNEQFF
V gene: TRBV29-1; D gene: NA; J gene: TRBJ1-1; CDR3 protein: CSVTQGRDTEAFF
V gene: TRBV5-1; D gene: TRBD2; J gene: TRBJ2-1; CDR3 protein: CASSSSGSSYNEQFF
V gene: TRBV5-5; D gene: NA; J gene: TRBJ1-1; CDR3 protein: CASSFSQLLNTEAFF
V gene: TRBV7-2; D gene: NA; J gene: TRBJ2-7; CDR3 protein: CASSFRTKTREQYF
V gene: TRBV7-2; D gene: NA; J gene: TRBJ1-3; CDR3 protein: CASSLPRGGGNTIYF
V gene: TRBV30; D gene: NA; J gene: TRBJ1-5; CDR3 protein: CAWSTGVAQPQHF
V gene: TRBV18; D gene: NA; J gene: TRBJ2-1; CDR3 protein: CASSPPGIWGSYNEQFF
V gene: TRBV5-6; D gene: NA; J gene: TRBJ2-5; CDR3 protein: CARPEETQYF
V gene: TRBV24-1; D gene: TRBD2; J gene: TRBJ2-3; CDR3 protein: CATSDVGLAKTDTQYF
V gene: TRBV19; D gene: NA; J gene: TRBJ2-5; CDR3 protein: CASTGQREETQYF
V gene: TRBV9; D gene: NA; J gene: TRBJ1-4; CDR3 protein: CASSVGEGQWANEKLFF
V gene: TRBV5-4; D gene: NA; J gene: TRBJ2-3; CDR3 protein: CASSLEWDTQYF
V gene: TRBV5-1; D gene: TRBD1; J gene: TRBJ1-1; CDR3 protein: CASSSYGDRNTEAFF
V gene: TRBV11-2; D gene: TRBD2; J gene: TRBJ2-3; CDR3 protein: CASSFEAGLGTDTQYF
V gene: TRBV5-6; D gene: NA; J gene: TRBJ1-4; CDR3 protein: CASSPDVGEKLFF
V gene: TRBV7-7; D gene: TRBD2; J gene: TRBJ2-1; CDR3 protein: CASSPGLAGVGEQFF
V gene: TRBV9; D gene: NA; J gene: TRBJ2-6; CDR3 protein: CASSPSPPGANVLTF
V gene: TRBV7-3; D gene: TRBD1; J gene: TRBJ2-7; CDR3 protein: CASSLNPGQGAYEQYF
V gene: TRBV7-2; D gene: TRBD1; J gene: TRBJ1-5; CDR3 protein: CASSGSGQPNQPQHF
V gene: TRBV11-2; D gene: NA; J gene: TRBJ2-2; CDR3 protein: CASVLWANTGELFF
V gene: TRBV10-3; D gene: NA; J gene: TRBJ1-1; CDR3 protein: CAISETGMNTEAFF
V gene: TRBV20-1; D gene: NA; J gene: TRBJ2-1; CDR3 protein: CSAREPQGHNEQFF
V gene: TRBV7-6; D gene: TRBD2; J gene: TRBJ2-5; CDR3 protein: CASSLRTSGSQETQYF
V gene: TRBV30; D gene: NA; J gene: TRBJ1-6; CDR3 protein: CAWSVFLVSSYNSPLHF
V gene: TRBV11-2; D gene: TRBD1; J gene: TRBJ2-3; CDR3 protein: CASSGQGREGTDTQYF
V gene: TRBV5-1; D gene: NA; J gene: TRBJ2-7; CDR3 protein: CASSLEGRDHEQYF
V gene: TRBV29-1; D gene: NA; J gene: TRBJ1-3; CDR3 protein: CSVTVSSGNTIYF
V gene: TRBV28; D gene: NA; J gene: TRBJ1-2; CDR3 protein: CASSPSYGYTF
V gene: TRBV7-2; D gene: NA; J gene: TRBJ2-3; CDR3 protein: CASSLDLATLQYF
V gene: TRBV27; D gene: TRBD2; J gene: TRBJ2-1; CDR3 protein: CASSPNRLAGVVNEQFF
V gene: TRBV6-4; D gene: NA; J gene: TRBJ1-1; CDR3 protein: CASSVARNTEAFF
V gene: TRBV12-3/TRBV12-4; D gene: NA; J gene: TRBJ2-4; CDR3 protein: CASSLGSGNIQYF